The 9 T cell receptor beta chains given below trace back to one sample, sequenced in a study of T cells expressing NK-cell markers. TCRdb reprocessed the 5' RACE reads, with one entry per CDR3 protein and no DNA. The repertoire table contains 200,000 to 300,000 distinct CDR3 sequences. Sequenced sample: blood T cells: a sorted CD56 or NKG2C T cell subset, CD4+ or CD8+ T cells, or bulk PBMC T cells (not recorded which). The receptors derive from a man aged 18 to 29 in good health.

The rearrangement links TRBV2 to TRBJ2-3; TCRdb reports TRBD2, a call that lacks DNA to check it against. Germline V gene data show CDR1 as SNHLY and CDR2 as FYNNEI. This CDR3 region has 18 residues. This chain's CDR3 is CASSLFQGTSGSTDTQYF.

The CDR3 here is CAITDGSNQPQHF. This sequence joins TRBV10-3 and TRBJ1-5. Germline values: CDR1 ENHRY, CDR2 SYGVKD. The length of the CDR3 is 13 residues.

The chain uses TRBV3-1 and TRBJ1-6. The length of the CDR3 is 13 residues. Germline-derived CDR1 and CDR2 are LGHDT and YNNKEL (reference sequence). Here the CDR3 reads CASTPFDNSPLHF. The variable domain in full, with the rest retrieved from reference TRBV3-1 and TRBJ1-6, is DTAVSQTPKYLVTQMGNDKSIKCEQNLGHDTMYWYKQDSKKFLKIMFSYNNKELIINETVPNRFSPKSPDKAHLNLHINSLELGDSAVYFCASTPFDNSPLHFGNGTRLTVT.

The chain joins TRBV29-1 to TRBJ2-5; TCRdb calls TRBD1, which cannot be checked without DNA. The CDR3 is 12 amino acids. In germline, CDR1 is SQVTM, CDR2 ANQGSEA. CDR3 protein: CSVEPGGGNQYF.

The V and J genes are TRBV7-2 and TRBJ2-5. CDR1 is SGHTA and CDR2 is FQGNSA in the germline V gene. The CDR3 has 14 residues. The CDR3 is CASSLYQFGETQYF. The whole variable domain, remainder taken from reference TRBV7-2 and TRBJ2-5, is GAGVSQSPSNKVTEKGKDVELRCDPISGHTALYWYRQSLGQGLEFLIYFQGNSAPDKSGLPSDRFSAERTGGSVSTLTIQRTQQEDSAVYLCASSLYQFGETQYFGPGTRLLVL.

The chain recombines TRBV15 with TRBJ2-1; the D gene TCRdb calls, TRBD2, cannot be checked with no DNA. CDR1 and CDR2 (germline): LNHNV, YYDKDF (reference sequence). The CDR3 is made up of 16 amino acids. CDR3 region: CATSRDYLLAGNEQFF.

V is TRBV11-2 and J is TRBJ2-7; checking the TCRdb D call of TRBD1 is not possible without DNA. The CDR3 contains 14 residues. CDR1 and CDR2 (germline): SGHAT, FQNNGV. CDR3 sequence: CASSLVRGGYEQYF.

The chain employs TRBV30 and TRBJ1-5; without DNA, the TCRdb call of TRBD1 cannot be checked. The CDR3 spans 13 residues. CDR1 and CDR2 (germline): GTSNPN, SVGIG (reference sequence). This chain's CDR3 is CAWSVSGNQPQHF.

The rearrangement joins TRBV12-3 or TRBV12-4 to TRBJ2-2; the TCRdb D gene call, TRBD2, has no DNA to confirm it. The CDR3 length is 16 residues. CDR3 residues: CASRRGGGLDTGELFF.